This entry is about one TCR beta chain. It lacks a known antigen. Per-base quality was not reported, and no clone a single base away is much larger than it. Peripheral blood CD8+ and CD4+ T cells from healthy donors, Susac syndrome patients and multiple sclerosis patients were profiled using high-throughput TCR beta sequencing. Susac syndrome patients met recently defined diagnostic criteria for definite or probable disease. CD8+ TEMRA cells were enriched by FACS, while bulk CD8+ and CD4+ T cells were purified by magnetic negative isolation. Blood was drawn into EDTA tubes, processed within 24 hours, and PBMCs were isolated by density gradient centrifugation. PBMCs intended for TCR sequencing were frozen in liquid nitrogen and were later thawed in a 37 degrees C water bath. The sorted or isolated CD4+, CD8+ and CD8+ TEMRA cells reached a purity of at least 90%. This entry comes from a study of CD8 T cells in Susac syndrome (dated by TCRdb to about 2019). About the full investigation: Of the Susac syndrome patients who were sequenced, about six had clinically active disease and roughly eight were in clinical remission. At blood withdrawal, Susac syndrome patients were either therapy-naive, taking corticosteroids (in some cases with IVIg as well), or taking IVIg alone. Whether CD8+ T cell activation and differentiation in Susac syndrome was antigen driven was tested using repertoire sequencing. CD8+ T cell repertoire clonality was compared between more than 9 healthy donors, roughly 14 Susac syndrome patients and approximately 16 multiple sclerosis patients. Broad study findings and their caveats: The TCR sequencing and HLA analysis was acknowledged to have included a relatively small number of individuals. Susac syndrome CD8+ repertoires showed clonal expansion, highest in CD8+ TEMRA cells and greater in clinically active than remitting patients. Roughly 17 and five Susac-specific public clones were found in the total CD8+ and CD8+ TEMRA repertoires, respectively.

RNA was extracted using the RNeasy kit, and roughly 0.5 to 1 ug of the RNA was reverse transcribed with random hexamers. TCR beta CDR3 regions were amplified with the immunoSEQ multiplex PCR assay covering 54 Vbeta and 13 Jbeta segments. To correct PCR amplification bias, a synthetic template baseline was used for both primer optimization and computational correction. Regarding the original processing steps: Reads were annotated to V, D and J genes according to IMGT and were analyzed with immunoSEQ Analyzer, with only productive sequences retained. Clonality was computed as one minus Shannon entropy normalized by log2 of the number of productive unique sequences. For each patient and control, public and private clones were evaluated within the 100 most prevalent clones. Clones were defined as Susac-specific if absent from the healthy and MS cohorts, from approximately 1,100 published viral clones and from other ImmuneACCESS disease sequences. In-frame beta chains were kept once TCRdb had trimmed the public reads at Q25 with fastp and called clones with MiXCR. Each CDR3 protein gets just one entry, which takes the most common genes and DNA from the rows behind it. These V and J calls originate from TCRdb's pipeline instead of the authors' own analysis. For this sample the table gives 100,000 to 150,000 distinct CDR3 sequences, of which about 93% were detected only once. The ten largest clones represent approximately 0.2% of the sample.

The CDR3 numbers 16 residues from cysteine through phenylalanine. The read is trimmed to its CDR3 DNA, 48 bases read in frame from base 1. The germline V gene provides CDR1 KGHSH and CDR2 LQKENI. At the junction V is shortened by 6 bases and J by 0 bases, with 15 bases in between. Material for sequencing was CD8+ T cells from PBMCs. This sequence was found in a human donor with Susac syndrome. The chain is assembled from TRBV18 and TRBJ1-5; the D gene cannot be resolved reliably. The DNA sequence is given as TGTGCCAGCTCCCTAAGCGGAGCATATAGCAATCAGCCCCAGCATTTT. Translation gives CASSLSGAYSNQPQHF.